This paragraph reports one TCR beta chain. In this sample, this clonotype turned up many times. It lacks a known antigen. No base quality values were provided; no much bigger clone lies one nucleotide off. The CDR3 measures 11 amino acids from cysteine to phenylalanine. Kept here is only the CDR3 DNA, which spans 33 bases and is read in frame from base 1. As encoded in the germline V gene, CDR1 is SQVTM while CDR2 is ANQGSEA. V lost 1 base and J lost 10 bases; the stretch between them is 10 bases long. Ophthalmopathy patients were characterized by moderately to severely active disease, a Clinical Activity Score of at least 3, a NOSPECS grade of at least 4, and a disease duration under 3 months. Patients were excluded if they had other autoimmune diseases, uncontrolled infections, pregnancy or lactation. Clinical symptoms, serum thyroxine, TRAb, thyroid ultrasound and orbital computed tomography were used for diagnosis. PBMCs were isolated from 8 to 10 ml of fresh peripheral blood by Ficoll-Paque density gradient centrifugation. Trizol reagent was used to extract the total RNA, and its quality was then checked on an Agilent 2100 Bioanalyzer.

For repertoire sequencing, TCR beta CDR3 regions were amplified from RNA transcripts. The first round was an RT-PCR using HTBI primers with the Qiagen OneStep RT-PCR kit, and this first round was followed by a second-round multiplex PCR, then size selection and purification. Libraries were sequenced on an Illumina HiSeq2000 using paired-end 100 bp reads. The original pipeline was this. SOAPnuke was used to process the reads, throwing out any read that had adapters, had uncalled bases, had a mean Phred below 15, or lacked an exact constant-primer or identifier match. COPE v1.2.5 was used to merge high-quality paired reads. Unique nucleotide sequences were defined as clonotypes and aligned to IMGT TRB V, D and J references using MiTCR v1.1. The analysis was limited to V-J combinations with a frequency above 0.0001, which together covered 98% to 99.2% of repertoires. For each V-J combination, a TCR clonal expansion and chaos score was defined as F50 clonal expansion divided by the chaos observed in the TCRdist matrix. Welch's t-statistics and random forest were used to reduce the features to some 13 V-J combinations, which were then used as input to a naive Bayes classifier. Thyroid-blood repertoire similarity was quantified with the Morisita-Horn index. TCRdb redid the processing of the public reads, applying fastp at Q25 and MiXCR, and retained in-frame beta chains. All rows with the same CDR3 protein become a single entry with the most common DNA and genes. For this entry, the V and J calls and clone size follow TCRdb and not the study's own pipeline. For this sample there are roughly 700,000 distinct CDR3 sequences; 40% appear just once. Approximately 46% of the sample is taken by the ten largest.

The sample belongs to a study of Graves' ophthalmopathy and Graves' hyperthyroidism (dated by TCRdb to 2016 to 2018). General notes on the study: Peripheral blood was collected at initial diagnosis, prior to any treatment. The study used TCR beta repertoire signatures to distinguish Graves' ophthalmopathy from Graves' hyperthyroidism and to predict progression to ophthalmopathy. In total, 135 blood samples were TCR-sequenced: roughly 45 ophthalmopathy, roughly 80 hyperthyroidism and roughly 17 hyperthyroidism-to-ophthalmopathy patients. To explore V-J signatures that separate ophthalmopathy from hyperthyroidism, a discovery set of 95 to 100 patients was enrolled, consisting of about 45 with ophthalmopathy and around 60 with stable hyperthyroidism. For independent validation, a separate cohort was made up of some 19 hyperthyroidism patients plus 17 patients who later progressed from hyperthyroidism to ophthalmopathy. In 6 or 7 hyperthyroidism patients, T-cell repertoires of thyroid tissue and blood were compared. Following sampling, methimazole starting at 30 mg daily was administered to hyperthyroidism patients, and high-dose intravenous methylprednisolone was administered to ophthalmopathy patients. Results the study describes overall, beyond this receptor: The 13-signature model separated ophthalmopathy from stable hyperthyroidism with roughly 90% sensitivity and 81.08% specificity in cross-validation, and 80%/75% in the test set. Sample size was not predetermined statistically, and investigators were not blinded to group allocation. Most of the expanded thyroid clonotypes with a frequency above 0.001 were also detected in blood, and it was suggested that the thyroid immune response may be reflected by blood repertoires. In validation, the model predicted ophthalmopathy progression with about 70% sensitivity and approximately 75% specificity; some 13 predicted patients were CT-confirmed with GO in a median of about 7.1 months.

This chain joins TRBV29-1 to TRBJ1-2; too little of a D gene remains to name it. The receptor was derived from an adult man with Graves' ophthalmopathy. What was sequenced was peripheral blood. The DNA sequence is TGCAGCGTTGAAGCTGGAAGGGACTACACCTTC. Its coded protein is CSVEAGRDYTF.